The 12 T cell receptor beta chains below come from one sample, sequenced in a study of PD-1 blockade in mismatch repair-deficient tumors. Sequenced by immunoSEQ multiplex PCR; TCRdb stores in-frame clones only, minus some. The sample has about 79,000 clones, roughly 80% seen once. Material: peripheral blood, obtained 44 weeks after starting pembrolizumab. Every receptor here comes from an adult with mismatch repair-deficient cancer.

CDR3 nucleotides: TGCGCCAGCAGTAATAGCCAGCCTAATGAAAAACTGTTTTTT. As protein: CASSNSQPNEKLFF. The chain carries TRBV5-1 and TRBJ1-4, with D unresolved. The CDR3 sequence is 14 residues long. Germline V CDR1 and CDR2: SGHRS, YFSETQ. V was pared by 5 bases and J by 3 bases, with 11 bases between. The full variable domain, with the rest looked up from reference TRBV5-1 and TRBJ1-4, is KAGVTQTPRYLIKTRGQQVTLSCSPISGHRSVSWYQQTPGQGLQFLFEYFSETQRNKGNFPGRFSGRQFSNSRSEMNVSTLELGDSALYLCASSNSQPNEKLFFGSGTQLSVL.

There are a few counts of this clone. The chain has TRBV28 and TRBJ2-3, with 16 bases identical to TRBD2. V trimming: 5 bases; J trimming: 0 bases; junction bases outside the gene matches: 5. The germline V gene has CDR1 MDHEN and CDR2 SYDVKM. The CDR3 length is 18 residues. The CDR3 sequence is CASSLGLAGGVSTDTQYF. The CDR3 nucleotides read TGTGCCAGCAGTCTGGGACTAGCGGGAGGGGTGAGCACAGATACGCAGTATTTT.

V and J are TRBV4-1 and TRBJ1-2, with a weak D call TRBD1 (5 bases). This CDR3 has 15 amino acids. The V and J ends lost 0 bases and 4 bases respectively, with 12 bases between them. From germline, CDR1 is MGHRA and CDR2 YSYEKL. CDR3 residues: CASSQELTAIYGYTF. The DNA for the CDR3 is TGCGCCAGCAGCCAAGAGCTGACAGCGATCTATGGCTACACCTTC.

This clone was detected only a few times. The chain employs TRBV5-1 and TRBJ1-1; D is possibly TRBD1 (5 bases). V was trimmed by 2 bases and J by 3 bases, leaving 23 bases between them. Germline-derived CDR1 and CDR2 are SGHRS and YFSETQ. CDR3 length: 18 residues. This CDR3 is CASSLSSNRAGSDTEAFF. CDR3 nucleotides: TGCGCCAGCAGCTTATCTAGTAATCGCGCAGGGTCGGACACTGAAGCTTTCTTT.

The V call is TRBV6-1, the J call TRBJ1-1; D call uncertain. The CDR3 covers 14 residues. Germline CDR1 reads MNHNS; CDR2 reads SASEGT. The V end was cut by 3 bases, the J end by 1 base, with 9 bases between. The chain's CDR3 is CASSELQKNTEAFF. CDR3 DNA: TGTGCCAGCAGTGAGCTCCAGAAGAACACTGAAGCTTTCTTT.

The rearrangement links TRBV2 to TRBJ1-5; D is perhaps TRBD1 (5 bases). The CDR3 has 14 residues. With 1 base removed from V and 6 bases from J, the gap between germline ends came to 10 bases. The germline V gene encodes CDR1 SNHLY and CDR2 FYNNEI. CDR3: CASSEGGEVQPQHF. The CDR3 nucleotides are TGTGCCAGCAGTGAAGGGGGGGAGGTTCAGCCCCAGCATTTT.

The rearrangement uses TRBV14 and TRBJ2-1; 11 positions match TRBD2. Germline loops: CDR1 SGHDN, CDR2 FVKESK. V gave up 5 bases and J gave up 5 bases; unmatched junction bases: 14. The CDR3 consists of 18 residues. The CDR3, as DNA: TGTGCCAGCAGCACACGGCATGGGACTAGCGGCCTAAACAATGAGCAGTTCTTC. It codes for CASSTRHGTSGLNNEQFF.

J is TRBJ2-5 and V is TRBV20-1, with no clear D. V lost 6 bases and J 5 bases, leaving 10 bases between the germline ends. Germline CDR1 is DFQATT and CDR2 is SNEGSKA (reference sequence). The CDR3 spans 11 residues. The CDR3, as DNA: TGCAGTGCCCAAGACGGGGAGACCCAGTACTTC. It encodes CSAQDGETQYF.

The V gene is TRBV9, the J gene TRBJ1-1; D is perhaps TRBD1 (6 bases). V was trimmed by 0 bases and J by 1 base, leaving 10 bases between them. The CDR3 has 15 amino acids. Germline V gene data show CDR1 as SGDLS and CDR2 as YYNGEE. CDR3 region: CASSVDGTTNTEAFF. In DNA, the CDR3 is TGTGCCAGCAGCGTAGATGGGACAACGAACACTGAAGCTTTCTTT.

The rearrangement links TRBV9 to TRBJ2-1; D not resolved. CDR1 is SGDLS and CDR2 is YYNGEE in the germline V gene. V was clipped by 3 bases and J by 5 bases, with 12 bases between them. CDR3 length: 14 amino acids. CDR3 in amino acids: CASSGRYRNNEQFF. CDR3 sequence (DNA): TGTGCCAGCAGCGGACGATACAGAAACAATGAGCAGTTCTTC.

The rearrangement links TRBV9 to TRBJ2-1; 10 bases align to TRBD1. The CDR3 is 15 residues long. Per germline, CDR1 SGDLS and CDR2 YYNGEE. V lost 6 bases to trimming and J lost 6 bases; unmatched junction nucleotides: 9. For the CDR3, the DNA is TGTGCCAGCACCCCCGGGACAGGGGATACCAATGAGCAGTTCTTC. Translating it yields CASTPGTGDTNEQFF.

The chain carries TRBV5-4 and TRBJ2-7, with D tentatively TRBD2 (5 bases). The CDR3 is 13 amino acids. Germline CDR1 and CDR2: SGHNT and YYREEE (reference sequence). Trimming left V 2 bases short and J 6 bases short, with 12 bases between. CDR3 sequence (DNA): TGTGCCAGCAGCTTCCCGGGTCGGGGCGAGCAGTACTTC. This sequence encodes CASSFPGRGEQYF.